This T cell receptor beta chain was identified in a study of T cell repertoires in cytomegalovirus infection. Study-level points and caveats: HLA-C-restricted CMV clonotypes gave the most frequent clonotype in two of eight donors.

TCRdb recomputed calls from the reads with MiXCR, one row per CDR3 protein. The table lists roughly 990,000 distinct CDR3 sequences, under 40% of them singletons. This clonotype was picked up a small number of times. What it binds is not known. Germline assignment: CDR1 SGHNT and CDR2 YYREEE (reference sequence). The CDR3 is 15 residues long. Unmatched junction bases numbered 5, after V lost 4 bases and J lost 5 bases. This TCR was sampled from a human donor in good health (CMV status not recorded). Some clones in this sample may be carry-over from other donors' samples. The chain recombines TRBV5-4 with TRBJ2-1; 11 nucleotides match TRBD2. The input for sequencing was cultured CD8+ T cells from PBMCs, taken from culture after CMV antigen stimulation. The CDR3 DNA reads as TGTGCCAGCAGCCCTAGCGGGGGGACCAACAATGAGCAGTTCTTC. It translates to CASSPSGGTNNEQFF.